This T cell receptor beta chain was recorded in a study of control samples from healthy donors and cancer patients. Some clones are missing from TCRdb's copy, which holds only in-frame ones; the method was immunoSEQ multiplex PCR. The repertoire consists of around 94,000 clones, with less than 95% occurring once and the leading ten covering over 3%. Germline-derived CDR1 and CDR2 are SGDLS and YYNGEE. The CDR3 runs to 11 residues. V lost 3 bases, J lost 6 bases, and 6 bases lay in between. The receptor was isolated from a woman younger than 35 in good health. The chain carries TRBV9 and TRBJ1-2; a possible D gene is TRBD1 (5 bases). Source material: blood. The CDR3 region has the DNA TGTGCCAGCAGCGGGGGGGATGGCTACACCTTC. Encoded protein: CASSGGDGYTF.